This T cell receptor (beta chain) derives from a study of T-cell reconstitution after alpha-beta-depleted transplantation in children. The junction had 7 bases not matched to a gene; V was cut back by 0 bases and J by 3 bases. Germline CDR1 and CDR2: LGHNA and YNFKEQ. CDR3 size: 17 residues. TCRbeta library construction was performed incorporating unique molecular identifiers. TCRdb analysed the PCR reads with MiXCR anew, one entry per CDR3 protein. The sample has approximately 250,000 distinct CDR3 sequences, more than 20% seen once. This clonotype appeared many times. Here the sequenced sample was PBMCs, taken before TCRalphabeta/CD19-depleted stem cell transplant. The TCR comes from a girl aged 2 to 10 with Fanconi anemia, due to receive a stem cell transplant. This chain connects TRBV4-2 to TRBJ2-1; 8 nucleotides agree with TRBD1. CDR3 protein: CASSQELRGLLYNEQFF. CDR3 coding DNA: TGTGCCAGCAGCCAAGAGCTCAGGGGGCTCCTCTACAATGAGCAGTTCTTC.